Shown below are 5 T cell receptor beta chains from a single sample sequenced in a study of blood T cell repertoires in COVID-19. Clones were sequenced by immunoSEQ multiplex PCR, and TCRdb holds only the in-frame ones, with some missing. There are roughly 75,000 clones in the sample; more than 75% occur only once, and 0.83% lies in the top ten. Sample: peripheral blood. All receptors derive from a woman aged 65 to 85 with acute or convalescent COVID-19.

This clone was counted once. The rearrangement uses TRBV10-3 and TRBJ1-2, with D uncertain. Trimming removed 1 base from V and 8 bases from J, with 11 bases in between. CDR3 length equals 13 residues. CDR1 is ENHRY and CDR2 is SYGVKD in the germline V gene. The CDR3 spells CAISEFPAEGYTF. In nucleotides, the CDR3 is TGTGCCATCAGTGAGTTCCCCGCGGAGGGCTACACCTTC.

The chain uses TRBV4-3 and TRBJ1-5; 9 nucleotides line up with TRBD1. CDR3 length: 20 amino acids. The V segment lost 1 base and the J segment 2 bases; nucleotides outside the gene matches: 15. Germline assignment: CDR1 LGHNA and CDR2 YSLEER. The DNA of the CDR3 is TGCGCCAGCAGCCAAGTACGGAGGACAGGGGATATGGAGTGCAATCAGCCCCAGCATTTT. Its translation is CASSQVRRTGDMECNQPQHF.

The genes are TRBV5-1 and TRBJ2-2; no definite D call. Germline CDR1 and CDR2: SGHRS and YFSETQ. Trimming shortened V by 2 bases and J by 4 bases, and 9 bases separated the two germline ends. CDR3 size: 14 residues. The CDR3 nucleotides are TGCGCCAGCAGCTTAGACTGGATCACCGGGGAGCTGTTTTTT. Translated, it gives CASSLDWITGELFF.

This clone showed up just once. The genes are TRBV3-1 (or the pseudogene TRBV3-2) and TRBJ1-1; the D gene is possibly TRBD1 (6 bases). V dropped 7 bases and J dropped 3 bases, with 15 bases sitting between them. The CDR3 is 14 residues long. Germline-derived CDR1 and CDR2 are LGHDT and YNNKEL (reference sequence). In DNA form, the CDR3 reads TGTGCCAGCAACTCTAAGGGGGGGGACACTGAAGCTTTCTTT. Residues: CASNSKGGDTEAFF.

V is TRBV15 and J is TRBJ2-3; no clear D. Germline V lookup: CDR1 LNHNV, CDR2 YYDKDF (reference sequence). V lost 0 bases and J lost 4, with 14 bases in between. The CDR3 totals 16 residues. The CDR3 spells CATSRESASRADTQYF. CDR3 DNA sequence: TGTGCCACCAGCAGAGAGAGCGCTAGTAGAGCAGATACGCAGTATTTT. The variable domain in full, completed from reference TRBV15 and TRBJ2-3, reads DAMVIQNPRYQVTQFGKPVTLSCSQTLNHNVMYWYQQKSSQAPKLLFHYYDKDFNNEADTPDNFQSRRPNTSFCFLDIRSPGLGDTAMYLCATSRESASRADTQYFGPGTRLTVL.